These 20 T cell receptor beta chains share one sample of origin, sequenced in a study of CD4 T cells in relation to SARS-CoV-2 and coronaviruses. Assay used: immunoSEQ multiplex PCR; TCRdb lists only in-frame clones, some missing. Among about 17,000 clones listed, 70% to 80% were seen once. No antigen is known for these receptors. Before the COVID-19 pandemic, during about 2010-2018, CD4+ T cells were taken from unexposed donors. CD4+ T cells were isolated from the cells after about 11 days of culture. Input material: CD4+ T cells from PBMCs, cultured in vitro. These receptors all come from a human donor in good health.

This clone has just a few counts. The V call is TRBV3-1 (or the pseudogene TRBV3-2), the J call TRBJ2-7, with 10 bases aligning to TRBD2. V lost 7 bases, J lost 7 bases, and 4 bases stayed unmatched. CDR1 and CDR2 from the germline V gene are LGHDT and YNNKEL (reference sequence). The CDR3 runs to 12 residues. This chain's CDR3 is CASNIAGGEQYF. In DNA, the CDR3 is TGTGCCAGCAACATAGCGGGGGGAGAGCAGTACTTC.

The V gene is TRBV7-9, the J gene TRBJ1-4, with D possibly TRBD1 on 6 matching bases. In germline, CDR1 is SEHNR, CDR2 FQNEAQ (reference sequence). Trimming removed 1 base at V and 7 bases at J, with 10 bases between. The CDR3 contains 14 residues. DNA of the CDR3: TGTGCCAGCAGCTTAGGGCAGGACAGTGAAAAACTGTTTTTT. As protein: CASSLGQDSEKLFF. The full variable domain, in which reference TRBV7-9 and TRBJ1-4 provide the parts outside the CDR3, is DTGVSQNPRHKITKRGQNVTFRCDPISEHNRLYWYRQTLGQGPEFLTYFQNEAQLEKSRLLSDRFSAERPKGSFSTLEIQRTEQGDSAMYLCASSLGQDSEKLFFGSGTQLSVL.

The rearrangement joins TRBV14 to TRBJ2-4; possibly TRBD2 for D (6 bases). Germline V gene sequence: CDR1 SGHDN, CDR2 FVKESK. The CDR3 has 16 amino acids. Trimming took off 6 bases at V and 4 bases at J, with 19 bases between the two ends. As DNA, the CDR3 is TGTGCCAGCAGTCGCGGGGCCAGGTTTTCAAAAAACATTCAGTACTTC. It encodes CASSRGARFSKNIQYF.

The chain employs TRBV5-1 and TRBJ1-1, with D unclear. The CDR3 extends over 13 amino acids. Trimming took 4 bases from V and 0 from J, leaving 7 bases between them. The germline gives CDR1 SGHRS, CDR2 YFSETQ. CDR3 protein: CASSEPLNTEAFF. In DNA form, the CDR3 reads TGCGCCAGCAGCGAGCCACTGAACACTGAAGCTTTCTTT.

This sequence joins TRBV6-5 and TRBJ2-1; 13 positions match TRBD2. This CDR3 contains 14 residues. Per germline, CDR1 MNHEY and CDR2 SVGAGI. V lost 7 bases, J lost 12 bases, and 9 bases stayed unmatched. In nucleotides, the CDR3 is TGTGCCAGCACCCCCGGACTAGCGGGGGCATGGCAGTTCTTC. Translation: CASTPGLAGAWQFF.

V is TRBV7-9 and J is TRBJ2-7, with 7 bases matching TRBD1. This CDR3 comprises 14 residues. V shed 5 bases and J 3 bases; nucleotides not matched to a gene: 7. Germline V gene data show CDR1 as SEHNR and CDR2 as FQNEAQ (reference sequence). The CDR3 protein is CASSPRDRVYEQYF. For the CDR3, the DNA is TGTGCCAGCAGCCCCCGGGACAGAGTCTACGAGCAGTACTTC.

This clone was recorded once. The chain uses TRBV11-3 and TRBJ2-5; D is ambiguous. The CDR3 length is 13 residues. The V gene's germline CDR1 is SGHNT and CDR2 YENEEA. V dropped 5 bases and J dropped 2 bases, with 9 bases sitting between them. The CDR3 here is CASSRHPQETQYF. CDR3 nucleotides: TGTGCCAGCAGCCGTCACCCGCAAGAGACCCAGTACTTC.

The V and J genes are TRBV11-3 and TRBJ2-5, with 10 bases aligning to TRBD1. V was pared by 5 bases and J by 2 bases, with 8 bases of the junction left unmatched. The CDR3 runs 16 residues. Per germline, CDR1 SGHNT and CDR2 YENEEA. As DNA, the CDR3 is TGTGCCAGCAGCCTCGGGACAGGGGATCCTCAAGAGACCCAGTACTTC. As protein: CASSLGTGDPQETQYF. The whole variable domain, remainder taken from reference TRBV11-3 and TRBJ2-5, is EAGVVQSPRYKIIEKKQPVAFWCNPISGHNTLYWYLQNLGQGPELLIRYENEEAVDDSQLPKDRFSAERLKGVDSTLKIQPAELGDSAVYLCASSLGTGDPQETQYFGPGTRLLVL.

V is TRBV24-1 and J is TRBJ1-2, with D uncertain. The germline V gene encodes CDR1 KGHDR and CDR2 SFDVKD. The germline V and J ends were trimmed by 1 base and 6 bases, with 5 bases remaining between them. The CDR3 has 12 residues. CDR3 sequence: CATSDLGDGYTF. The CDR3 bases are TGTGCCACCAGTGATTTAGGCGATGGCTACACCTTC.

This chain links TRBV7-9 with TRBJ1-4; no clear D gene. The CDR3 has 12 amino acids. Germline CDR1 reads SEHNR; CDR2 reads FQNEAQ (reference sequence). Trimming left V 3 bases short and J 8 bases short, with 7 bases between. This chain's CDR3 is CASSFSGEKLFF. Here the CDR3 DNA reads TGTGCCAGCAGCTTTTCGGGCGAAAAACTGTTTTTT.

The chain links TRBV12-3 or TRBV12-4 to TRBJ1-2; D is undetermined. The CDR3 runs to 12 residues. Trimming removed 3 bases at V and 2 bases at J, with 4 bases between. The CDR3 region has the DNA TGTGCCAGCAGTTTGGTGAACTATGGCTACACCTTC. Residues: CASSLVNYGYTF.

The CDR3: CAWRGQRSYEQYF. The DNA for the CDR3 is TGTGCCTGGAGAGGACAACGCTCCTACGAGCAGTACTTC. The V and J genes are TRBV30 and TRBJ2-7; D may be TRBD1 (5 bases). CDR1 and CDR2 (germline): GTSNPN, SVGIG (reference sequence). This CDR3 region has 13 residues. V lost 3 bases, J lost 0 bases, and 9 bases lay in between.

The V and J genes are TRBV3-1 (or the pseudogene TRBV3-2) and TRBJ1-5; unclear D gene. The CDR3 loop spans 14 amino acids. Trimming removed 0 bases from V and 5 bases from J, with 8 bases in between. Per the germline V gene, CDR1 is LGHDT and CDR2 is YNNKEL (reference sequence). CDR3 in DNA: TGTGCCAGCAGCCAAGATCTCGTAGATCAGCCCCAGCATTTT. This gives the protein CASSQDLVDQPQHF.

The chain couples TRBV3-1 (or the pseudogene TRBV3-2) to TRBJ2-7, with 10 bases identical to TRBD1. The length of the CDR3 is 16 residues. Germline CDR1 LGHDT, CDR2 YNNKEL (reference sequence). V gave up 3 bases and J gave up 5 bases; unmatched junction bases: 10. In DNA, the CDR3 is TGTGCCAGCAGCCAGACCTGGGGGACAGGGGTCGACGAGCAGTACTTC. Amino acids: CASSQTWGTGVDEQYF.

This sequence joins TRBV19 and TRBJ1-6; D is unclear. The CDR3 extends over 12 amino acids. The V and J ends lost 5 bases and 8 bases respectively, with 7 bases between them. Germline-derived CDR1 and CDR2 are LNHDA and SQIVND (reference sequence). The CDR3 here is CASSRSYSPLHF. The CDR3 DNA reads TGTGCCAGTAGTCGGAGTTATTCACCCCTCCACTTT. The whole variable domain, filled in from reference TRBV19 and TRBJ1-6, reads DGGITQSPKYLFRKEGQNVTLSCEQNLNHDAMYWYRQDPGQGLRLIYYSQIVNDFQKGDIAEGYSVSREKKESFPLTVTSAQKNPTAFYLCASSRSYSPLHFGNGTRLTVT.

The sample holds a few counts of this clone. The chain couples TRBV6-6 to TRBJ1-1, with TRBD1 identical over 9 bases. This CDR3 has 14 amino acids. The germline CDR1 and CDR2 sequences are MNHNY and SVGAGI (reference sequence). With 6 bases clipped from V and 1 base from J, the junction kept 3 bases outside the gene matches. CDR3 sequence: CASRLGQGNTEAFF. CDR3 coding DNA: TGTGCCAGCAGATTGGGACAGGGGAACACTGAAGCTTTCTTT.

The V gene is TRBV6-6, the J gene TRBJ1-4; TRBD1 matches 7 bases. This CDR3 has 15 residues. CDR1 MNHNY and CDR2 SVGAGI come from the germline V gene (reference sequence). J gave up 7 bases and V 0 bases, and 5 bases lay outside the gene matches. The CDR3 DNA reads TGTGCCAGCAGTTACTCCTCAGGGGGAAGTGAAAAACTGTTTTTT. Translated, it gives CASSYSSGGSEKLFF.

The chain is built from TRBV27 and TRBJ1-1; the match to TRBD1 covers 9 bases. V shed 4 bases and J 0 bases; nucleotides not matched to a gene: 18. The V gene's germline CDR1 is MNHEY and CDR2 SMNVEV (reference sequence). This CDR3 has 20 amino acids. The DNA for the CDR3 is TGTGCCAGCAGTTCCCCACTACTAATTCGGACAGGGGCCATGAACACTGAAGCTTTCTTT. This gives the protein CASSSPLLIRTGAMNTEAFF.

CDR3 bases: TGTGCCAGCAGCGGGACAGGGGGCAACGAGCAGTACTTC. Translated, it gives CASSGTGGNEQYF. The V and J genes are TRBV28 and TRBJ2-7, with 12 bases fitting TRBD1. The V and J ends lost 6 bases and 5 bases, in that order; junction bases with no gene match: 2. The CDR3 extends over 13 amino acids. Germline V lookup: CDR1 MDHEN, CDR2 SYDVKM.

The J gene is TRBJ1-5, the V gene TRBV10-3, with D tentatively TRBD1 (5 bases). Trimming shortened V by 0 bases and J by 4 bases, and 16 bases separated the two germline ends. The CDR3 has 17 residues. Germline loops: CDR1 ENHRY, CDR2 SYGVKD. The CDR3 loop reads CAISESGGKGKNQPQHF. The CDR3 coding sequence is TGTGCCATCAGTGAGTCTGGGGGAAAGGGAAAAAATCAGCCCCAGCATTTT.